This T cell receptor beta chain came from a study of blood T cell repertoires in COVID-19. The length of the CDR3 is 14 residues. Trimming pared 7 bases from V and 8 bases from J, leaving 15 bases between. Germline lookup yields CDR1 MNHEY and CDR2 SVGEGT. Some clones are missing from TCRdb's copy, which holds only in-frame ones; the method was immunoSEQ multiplex PCR. The data contain around 200,000 clones, more than 80% of them singletons. The V and J genes are TRBV6-2 or TRBV6-3 and TRBJ1-6; TRBD1 is a possible D gene (5 bases). The TCR was taken from a woman older than 75 with acute or convalescent COVID-19. Input material: peripheral blood. CDR3 protein: CASTPRGTDSPLHF. In DNA, the CDR3 is TGTGCCAGCACCCCTCGAGGGACTGATTCACCCCTCCACTTT.